The 18 T cell receptor beta chains reported below all come from one sample, sequenced in a study of cytomegalovirus exposure and HLA in healthy donors. 60 Vbeta and 13 Jbeta primers were used in PCR. Generated by immunoSEQ multiplex PCR, the TCRdb table keeps only in-frame clones and is missing some. The table has over 150,000 clones, 71% seen once. The sequenced sample was PBMCs. These receptors originate from a woman in her 30s in good health and CMV-seronegative.

The chain recombines TRBV29-1 with TRBJ2-5; possibly TRBD1 for D (5 bases). Between the trimmed V and J ends, which lost 0 bases and 4 bases, there was a span of 12 bases. Germline CDR1 and CDR2: SQVTM and ANQGSEA. The CDR3 length is 14 residues. For the CDR3, the DNA is TGCAGCGTTGAAGATCCGGCCACAGGAGAGACCCAGTACTTC. This sequence encodes CSVEDPATGETQYF.

The rearrangement joins TRBV9 to TRBJ1-6; D is ambiguous. CDR1 is SGDLS and CDR2 is YYNGEE in the germline V gene. The CDR3 is made up of 15 amino acids. Trimming cost V 1 base and J 6 bases, with 11 bases left between them. CDR3 DNA: TGTGCCAGCAGCGTATCGGGTTTCGGTAATTCACCCCTCCACTTT. This sequence encodes CASSVSGFGNSPLHF.

The chain carries TRBV28 and TRBJ2-2; D unresolved. The CDR3 loop spans 10 amino acids. Looked up from germline, CDR1 is MDHEN and CDR2 is SYDVKM. Trimming cost V 10 bases and J 6 bases, with 6 bases left between them. The CDR3, as DNA: TGTGCCACTATGGCCGGGGAGCTGTTTTTT. This translates into CATMAGELFF.

V usage is TRBV7-2 and J usage is TRBJ1-3, with a possible D match to TRBD1 (5 bases). Germline V gene lookup returns CDR1 SGHTA and CDR2 FQGNSA. The V end lost 3 bases, the J end lost 3 bases, and 6 bases lay between the germline ends. This CDR3 region has 13 residues. The CDR3 protein is CASSLDIGNTIYF. CDR3 coding DNA: TGTGCCAGCAGCTTGGACATTGGAAACACCATATATTTT.

V usage is TRBV6-1 and J usage is TRBJ2-5, with TRBD2 as a possible D gene (7 bases). From germline, CDR1 is MNHNS and CDR2 SASEGT. This CDR3 is built from 15 residues. The V end was cut by 2 bases, the J end by 2 bases, with 12 bases between. Written as DNA, the CDR3 is TGTGCCAGCAGTGAATTGGGGGGGGCGCAAGAGACCCAGTACTTC. Protein sequence: CASSELGGAQETQYF.

V gene TRBV7-3 combines with J gene TRBJ2-2; possibly TRBD2 for D (5 bases). CDR1 SGHTA and CDR2 FQGTGA come from the germline V gene. Trimming removed 6 bases from V and 8 bases from J, with 13 bases in between. This CDR3 has 13 residues. The CDR3 sequence: CASRPDYSGELFF. The CDR3 DNA sequence: TGTGCCAGCAGACCAGACTACTCTGGGGAGCTGTTTTTT.

This sequence joins TRBV30 and TRBJ2-5; tentative D call: TRBD2 (6 bases). V gave up 4 bases and J gave up 4 bases, with 16 bases separating them. Germline lookup yields CDR1 GTSNPN and CDR2 SVGIG (reference sequence). This CDR3 is 14 amino acids long. CDR3 sequence: CAWKGPVGGETQYF. The DNA for the CDR3 is TGTGCCTGGAAGGGACCCGTGGGGGGAGAGACCCAGTACTTC.

This clone was counted only a few times. The gene calls are TRBV27 and TRBJ2-7; maybe TRBD2 (5 bases). CDR1 and CDR2 (germline): MNHEY, SMNVEV (reference sequence). V was shortened by 2 bases and J by 5 bases, with 16 bases between the two germline ends. The length of the CDR3 is 15 residues. The chain's CDR3 is CASSLIREPLDEQYF. CDR3 bases: TGTGCCAGCAGTTTAATCCGGGAACCCCTCGACGAGCAGTACTTC.

The V call is TRBV9, the J call TRBJ1-4, with TRBD1 matching 7 bases. The CDR3 is 16 amino acids. The germline V gene has CDR1 SGDLS and CDR2 YYNGEE. V lost 1 base to trimming and J lost 8 bases; unmatched junction nucleotides: 11. The CDR3 DNA reads as TGTGCCAGCAGCGTATATGAGGGGGCGCGTGAAGAAAAACTGTTTTTT. It is translated as CASSVYEGAREEKLFF.

Regarding this clone: The sample carries other DNA sequences with the same CDR3. The rearrangement uses TRBV7-9 and TRBJ2-2, with 7 positions matching TRBD1. Germline V gene data show CDR1 as SEHNR and CDR2 as FQNEAQ (reference sequence). There are 15 residues in the CDR3. V gave up 0 bases and J gave up 6 bases; unmatched junction bases: 4. Here the CDR3 reads CASSLAQGVSGELFF. CDR3 nucleotides: TGTGCCAGCAGCTTAGCGCAGGGGGTGTCCGGGGAGCTGTTTTTT.

The chain links TRBV6-1 to TRBJ1-1; 8 bases are shared with TRBD1. CDR3 size: 14 residues. The V gene's germline CDR1 is MNHNS and CDR2 SASEGT. V was pared by 8 bases and J by 10 bases, with 15 bases of the junction left unmatched. CDR3 sequence (DNA): TGTGCCAGCTCAATTCCGGGACAGGAGGGGCGAGCTTTCTTT. This translates into CASSIPGQEGRAFF.

The chain employs TRBV4-1 and TRBJ2-4; D is unresolved. Trimming cost V 1 base and J 0 bases, with 10 bases left between them. CDR1 MGHRA and CDR2 YSYEKL come from the germline V gene. The CDR3 sequence is 16 residues long. Written as DNA, the CDR3 is TGCGCCAGCAGCCAAGTTCAGGTGTTAGCCAAAAACATTCAGTACTTC. Translation gives CASSQVQVLAKNIQYF.

The chain is built from TRBV5-4 and TRBJ2-3, with D possibly matching TRBD2 (6 bases). V was pared by 4 bases and J by 2 bases, with 17 bases between. There are 16 residues in the CDR3. Germline CDR1 reads SGHNT; CDR2 reads YYREEE (reference sequence). CDR3 sequence reads: CASSPGMGGITDTQYF. The CDR3 DNA sequence: TGTGCCAGCAGCCCGGGGATGGGGGGTATCACAGATACGCAGTATTTT.

This rearrangement joins TRBV6-6 to TRBJ2-2, with 9 bases that match TRBD2. This CDR3 spans 15 amino acids. Trimming at V came to 2 bases and at J to 5 bases, leaving 3 bases not matched to a gene. Germline loops: CDR1 MNHNY, CDR2 SVGAGI (reference sequence). Here the CDR3 DNA reads TGTGCCAGCAGTTACGGGAGCGGGGGGACCGGGGAGCTGTTTTTT. Translation gives CASSYGSGGTGELFF.

The rearrangement uses TRBV29-1 and TRBJ2-7; D gene uncertain. This CDR3 spans 12 amino acids. The germline V and J ends were trimmed by 4 bases and 2 bases, with 9 bases remaining between them. Germline V CDR1 and CDR2: SQVTM, ANQGSEA. The CDR3 DNA reads TGCAGCGTTGGAAGCGAACCCTACGAGCAGTACTTC. Protein product: CSVGSEPYEQYF.

The J gene is TRBJ2-3, the V gene TRBV11-3; the match to TRBD1 covers 10 bases. V lost 4 bases and J lost 1; bases outside the gene matches: 5. Per the germline V gene, CDR1 is SGHNT and CDR2 is YENEEA. The CDR3 has 16 amino acids. CDR3 amino acids: CASSSSGTGGTDTQYF. Here the CDR3 DNA reads TGTGCCAGCAGCTCCTCCGGGACAGGGGGCACAGATACGCAGTATTTT.

The J gene is TRBJ2-7, the V gene TRBV25-1; D unclear. Per germline, CDR1 MGHDK and CDR2 SYGVNS. The germline V and J ends were trimmed by 5 bases and 0 bases, with 2 bases remaining between them. The CDR3 length is 11 residues. The CDR3 spells CASSLSYEQYF. The CDR3 DNA reads as TGTGCCAGCAGTCTCTCCTACGAGCAGTACTTC.

There are a few counts of this clone. The chain has TRBV4-1 and TRBJ1-5, with D tentatively TRBD1 (5 bases). V was clipped by 0 bases and J by 6 bases, with 12 bases between them. Germline lookup yields CDR1 MGHRA and CDR2 YSYEKL. This CDR3 has 15 residues. The chain's CDR3 is CASSQDPGNGQPQHF. Written as DNA, the CDR3 is TGCGCCAGCAGCCAAGACCCAGGGAACGGTCAGCCCCAGCATTTT.